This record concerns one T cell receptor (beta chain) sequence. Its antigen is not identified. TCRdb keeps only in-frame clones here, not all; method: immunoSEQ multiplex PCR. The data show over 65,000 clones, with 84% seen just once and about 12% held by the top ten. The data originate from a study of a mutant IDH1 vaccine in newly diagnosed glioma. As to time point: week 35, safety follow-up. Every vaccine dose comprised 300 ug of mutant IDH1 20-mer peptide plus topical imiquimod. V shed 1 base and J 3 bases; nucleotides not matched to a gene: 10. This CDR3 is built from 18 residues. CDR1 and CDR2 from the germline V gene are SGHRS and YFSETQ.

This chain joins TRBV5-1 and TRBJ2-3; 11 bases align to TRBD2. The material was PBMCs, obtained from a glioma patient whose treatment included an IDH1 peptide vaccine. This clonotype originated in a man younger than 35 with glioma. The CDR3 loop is CASSLRVAGGQTTDTQYF. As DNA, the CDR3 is TGCGCCAGCAGCTTGCGAGTAGCGGGGGGGCAGACGACAGATACGCAGTATTTT.